This T cell receptor beta chain came from a study of cytomegalovirus exposure and HLA in healthy donors. 60 Vbeta and 13 Jbeta primers were used in PCR. The method was immunoSEQ multiplex PCR; TCRdb's version includes in-frame clones alone and lacks a portion of them. Its clone listing holds roughly 80,000 clones. Worth noting for this clone: Its antigen is undetermined. Different DNA sequences within this sample yield the same CDR3.

Germline lookup yields CDR1 GTSNPN and CDR2 SVGIG (reference sequence). Trimming cost V 1 base and J 2 bases; bases outside gene matches: 1. CDR3 length: 13 residues. Broader study findings: The authors judged a highly shared variant cluster likely a sequencing artifact.

Sequencing was performed on PBMCs. This receptor was obtained from a woman under 40 in good health and CMV-seronegative. This chain uses TRBV30 with TRBJ1-1, with 7 bases lining up with TRBD1. CDR3 DNA sequence: TGTGCCTGGAGTGACAGGGGAAACACTGAAGCTTTCTTT. The encoded protein is CAWSDRGNTEAFF. Full variable domain (remainder filled in from reference TRBV30 and TRBJ1-1): SQTIHQWPATLVQPVGSPLSLECTVEGTSNPNLYWYRQAAGRGLQLLFYSVGIGQISSEVPQNLSASRPQDRQFILSSKKLLLSDSGFYLCAWSDRGNTEAFFGQGTRLTVV.